The table lists the clone carrying this T cell receptor (beta chain) with a count of one. Its cognate antigen is unknown. TCRdb's table, derived via immunoSEQ multiplex PCR, lists solely in-frame clones and lacks some. Of roughly 110,000 clones in the sample, more than 85% were seen once. V was cut by 0 bases and J by 9 bases, with 18 bases left in between. The CDR3 is made up of 16 amino acids. Looked up from germline, CDR1 is SGHTA and CDR2 is FQGTGA. This specimen comes from a study of OX40 agonist ivuxolimab in advanced cancers. In the study overall: Patients in the trial were receiving intravenous ivuxolimab every 2 weeks, at doses of 0.01 to 10 mg/kg. Study outcomes and limitations: Researchers report that CD8+ T cells had, on average, more expanded clones than CD4+. Certain nonresponders likewise exhibited a low normalized T-cell clonal expansion.

The sequencing here drew on CD4+ or CD8+ T cells sorted from blood, taken in a trial of the OX40 agonist ivuxolimab. The sequence was obtained from an adult with an advanced solid tumor such as melanoma, head and neck, liver or kidney cancer. The rearrangement links TRBV7-3 to TRBJ2-1, with D tentatively TRBD1 (5 bases). The CDR3 coding sequence is TGTGCCAGCAGCTTAACCCCGTTTAGGGGTAACTCTGAGCAGTTCTTC. Amino acid sequence: CASSLTPFRGNSEQFF.